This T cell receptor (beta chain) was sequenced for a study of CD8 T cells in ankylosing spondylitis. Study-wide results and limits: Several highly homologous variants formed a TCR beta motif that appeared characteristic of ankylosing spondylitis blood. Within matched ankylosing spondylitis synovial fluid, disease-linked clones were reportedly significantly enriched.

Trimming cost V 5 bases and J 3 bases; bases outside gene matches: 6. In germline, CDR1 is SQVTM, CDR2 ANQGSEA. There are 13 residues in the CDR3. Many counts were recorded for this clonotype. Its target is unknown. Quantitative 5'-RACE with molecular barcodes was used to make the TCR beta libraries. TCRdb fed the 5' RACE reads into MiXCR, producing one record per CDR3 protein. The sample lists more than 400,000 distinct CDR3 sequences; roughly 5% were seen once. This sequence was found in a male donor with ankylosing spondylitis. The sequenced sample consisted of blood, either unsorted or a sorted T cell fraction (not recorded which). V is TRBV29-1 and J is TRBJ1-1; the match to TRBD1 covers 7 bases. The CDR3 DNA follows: TGCAGCGTTCTAGACAGGGCGGACACTGAAGCTTTCTTT. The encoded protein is CSVLDRADTEAFF. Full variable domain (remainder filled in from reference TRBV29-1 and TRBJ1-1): SAVISQKPSRDICQRGTSLTIQCQVDSQVTMMFWYRQQPGQSLTLIATANQGSEATYESGFVIDKFPISRPNLTFSTLTVSNMSPEDSSIYLCSVLDRADTEAFFGQGTRLTVV.